This T cell receptor beta chain was sequenced in a study of blood T cell repertoires in COVID-19. Study details: T cells, B-cell-depleted T cells, or PBMCs provided the cDNA or gDNA that served as material.

Only in-frame clones appear in the TCRdb table, and some are missing; sequencing was by immunoSEQ multiplex PCR. The data show about 140,000 clones, 84% seen once. Material: PBMCs or T cells enriched from blood (not recorded which). The sequence derives from a man aged 35 to 55 with acute COVID-19.

The CDR3 loop is CASSSPGQGPTGELFF. The CDR3 DNA reads as TGTGCCAGCAGTTCACCGGGACAGGGGCCCACCGGGGAGCTGTTTTTT. The chain is built from TRBV7-9 and TRBJ2-2; 10 bases map to TRBD1. The germline V gene has CDR1 SEHNR and CDR2 FQNEAQ (reference sequence). This CDR3 contains 16 residues. After removal of 6 bases from V and 4 bases from J, the junction contained 8 bases not matched to a gene.